Below are 29 T cell receptor beta chains sequenced from a single sample in a study of cytomegalovirus exposure and HLA in healthy donors. Primers for the PCR totalled 60 Vbeta and 13 Jbeta. The protocol was immunoSEQ multiplex PCR, while the TCRdb copy is restricted to in-frame clones and leaves out a portion. The table shows under 200,000 clones, with about 76% occurring only once. Sequencing was performed on PBMCs. Receptor source: a male donor in good health and CMV-seropositive.

Only a few counts were recorded for this clone. The chain is built from TRBV6-5 and TRBJ1-2, with no clear D. V was cut by 2 bases and J by 7 bases, with 11 bases left in between. This CDR3 comprises 13 residues. The germline V gene encodes CDR1 MNHEY and CDR2 SVGAGI. The DNA of the CDR3 is TGTGCCAGCAGTTACGCGGGATATGGTGGCTACACCTTC. Its protein product is CASSYAGYGGYTF.

The sample holds a few counts of this clone. The chain employs TRBV4-3 and TRBJ1-6; weak D call: TRBD1 (6 bases). The CDR3 extends over 15 amino acids. Per germline, CDR1 LGHNA and CDR2 YSLEER. V was pared by 1 base and J by 8 bases, with 12 bases between. For the CDR3, the DNA is TGCGCCAGCAGCCAAGGGGGAGGGGGAGATTCACCCCTCCACTTT. Protein: CASSQGGGGDSPLHF.

The CDR3 sequence is CASSSQGLEAFF. CDR3 DNA: TGCGCCAGCAGCTCCCAGGGTCTTGAAGCTTTCTTT. This chain uses TRBV5-1 with TRBJ1-1, with D possibly matching TRBD1 (5 bases). Trimming removed 3 bases at V and 7 bases at J, with 10 bases between. Germline CDR1 is SGHRS and CDR2 is YFSETQ. The CDR3 loop spans 12 amino acids. Variable domain in full (rest from reference TRBV5-1 and TRBJ1-1): KAGVTQTPRYLIKTRGQQVTLSCSPISGHRSVSWYQQTPGQGLQFLFEYFSETQRNKGNFPGRFSGRQFSNSRSEMNVSTLELGDSALYLCASSSQGLEAFFGQGTRLTVV.

This chain joins TRBV18 and TRBJ2-7, with D tentatively TRBD1 (5 bases). Looked up from germline, CDR1 is KGHSH and CDR2 is LQKENI. The CDR3 runs 15 residues. With 6 bases removed from V and 3 bases from J, the gap between germline ends came to 18 bases. In DNA, the CDR3 is TGTGCCAGCTCGGCTGGCGACGGAACAGGCTACGAGCAGTACTTC. Amino acid sequence: CASSAGDGTGYEQYF.

Here the CDR3 DNA reads TGTGCCACCAGCAGACCCGGACAAGCAAGAAACACCATATATTTT. Its protein is CATSRPGQARNTIYF. V is TRBV15 and J is TRBJ1-3, with D possibly being TRBD1 (5 bases). The CDR3 has 15 residues. Germline V gene data show CDR1 as LNHNV and CDR2 as YYDKDF (reference sequence). The V gene lost 2 bases and the J gene lost 5 bases, with 13 bases spanning the gap.

In regard to this clone: A junction end diverges from the germline sequence, so it may reflect a read error. The chain carries TRBV7-9 and TRBJ2-7; possibly TRBD1 for D (6 bases). This CDR3 region has 15 residues. Germline CDR1 and CDR2: SEHNR and FQNEAQ (reference sequence). CDR3 sequence reads: CSSVSTRGGSYEQYF. The CDR3, as DNA: TGTTCCAGCGTATCCACCAGGGGCGGCTCCTACGAGCAGTACTTC.

The CDR3 loop reads CASSLESAGARNEQFF. For the CDR3, the DNA is TGTGCCAGCAGCTTAGAATCAGCGGGAGCCCGGAATGAGCAGTTCTTC. This chain uses TRBV11-3 with TRBJ2-1; 8 positions match TRBD2. This CDR3 has 16 residues. The V and J ends lost 0 bases and 7 bases, in that order; junction bases with no gene match: 8. In germline, CDR1 is SGHNT, CDR2 YENEEA.

This rearrangement joins TRBV4-3 to TRBJ2-7; 9 nucleotides line up with TRBD2. The ends lost 1 base at V and 6 bases at J; junction bases unmatched: 4. The CDR3 contains 14 residues. CDR1 and CDR2 (germline): LGHNA, YSLEER. The CDR3 DNA reads as TGCGCCAGCAGCCAAGGTAGGCGGGAGGGCGAGCAGTACTTC. Protein product: CASSQGRREGEQYF.

The chain is built from TRBV18 and TRBJ2-3, with a tentative D call TRBD1 (6 bases). The germline V and J ends were trimmed by 3 bases and 5 bases, with 15 bases remaining between them. The length of the CDR3 is 15 residues. Germline values: CDR1 KGHSH, CDR2 LQKENI. The CDR3 sequence: CASSPFGQLGDTQYF. The CDR3 nucleotides are TGTGCCAGCTCACCTTTCGGACAGCTGGGAGATACGCAGTATTTT.

The V call is TRBV4-1, the J call TRBJ2-5; D remains unclear. The end of the DNA is better explained by TRBJ2-7, so the J call may be wrong. CDR1 is MGHRA, CDR2 YSYEKL, per germline. The CDR3 extends over 15 amino acids. As DNA, the CDR3 is TGCGCCAGCAGCCAAGATCCCTCCGCCGCCTACGAGCAGTACTTC. Amino acids: CASSQDPSAAYEQYF.

The table lists this clone with a few counts. The chain joins TRBV6-1 to TRBJ2-2; D perhaps matches TRBD2 (6 bases). Germline loops: CDR1 MNHNS, CDR2 SASEGT. Trimming stripped 0 bases from V and 7 bases from J, with 15 bases between. The CDR3 is made up of 16 amino acids. Here the CDR3 reads CASSEAQTLRGGELFF. The CDR3 bases are TGTGCCAGCAGTGAAGCCCAGACCCTGCGGGGCGGGGAGCTGTTTTTT.

This clone turned up a few times. The chain combines TRBV7-2 with TRBJ1-2, with D uncertain. Germline V gene sequence: CDR1 SGHTA, CDR2 FQGNSA. Trimming pared 4 bases from V and 4 bases from J, leaving 7 bases between. The CDR3 spans 12 residues. The CDR3 loop reads CASSSSSYGYTF. DNA for the CDR3: TGTGCCAGCAGCTCCTCCTCCTATGGCTACACCTTC.

V usage is TRBV28 and J usage is TRBJ2-7; 13 positions agree with TRBD2. Trimming took 4 bases from V and 5 from J; bases not matched to a gene: 14. Germline CDR1 reads MDHEN; CDR2 reads SYDVKM. There are 18 residues in the CDR3. Here the CDR3 reads CASSSNGLAGVHSHEQYF. CDR3 nucleotide sequence: TGTGCCAGCAGTTCAAATGGACTAGCGGGAGTCCATAGCCACGAGCAGTACTTC.

The V gene is TRBV6-5, the J gene TRBJ1-5, with D perhaps matching TRBD1 (5 bases). In germline, CDR1 is MNHEY, CDR2 SVGAGI. V lost 5 bases to trimming and J lost 5 bases, with 16 bases between them. This CDR3 comprises 15 residues. The CDR3 protein is CASSPGWGGDQPQHF. For the CDR3, the DNA is TGTGCCAGCAGTCCCGGGTGGGGGGGAGATCAGCCCCAGCATTTT.

The rearrangement uses TRBV9 and TRBJ2-5, with a possible D match to TRBD1 (6 bases). TRBJ2-7 matches the DNA end more closely, so the J call is doubtful. This CDR3 has 15 amino acids. Germline V lookup: CDR1 SGDLS, CDR2 YYNGEE. The chain's CDR3 is CASSAPGHLLYEQYF. The CDR3 region has the DNA TGTGCCAGCAGCGCGCCGGGACACCTTCTCTACGAGCAGTACTTC.

J is TRBJ2-3 and V is TRBV29-1, with 10 bases fitting TRBD1. Germline values: CDR1 SQVTM, CDR2 ANQGSEA. The V segment lost 0 bases and the J segment 6 bases; nucleotides outside the gene matches: 3. The CDR3 contains 14 residues. The CDR3 DNA sequence: TGCAGCGTTGAAGAGACAGGGGGCGGGGATACGCAGTATTTT. It yields the protein CSVEETGGGDTQYF.

The genes are TRBV9 and TRBJ2-1; a possible D gene is TRBD2 (5 bases). The CDR3 extends over 17 amino acids. V dropped 1 base and J dropped 0 bases, with 14 bases sitting between them. Germline lookup yields CDR1 SGDLS and CDR2 YYNGEE. The CDR3 reads CASSVSGGSVSYNEQFF. In DNA, the CDR3 is TGTGCCAGCAGCGTATCGGGCGGGTCGGTCTCCTACAATGAGCAGTTCTTC.

The rearrangement uses TRBV6-6 and TRBJ1-5; TRBD1 aligns across 12 bases. Germline V gives CDR1 MNHNY, CDR2 SVGAGI (reference sequence). This CDR3 is built from 16 residues. V lost 6 bases and J lost 1; bases outside the gene matches: 4. The CDR3 DNA reads as TGTGCCAGCAGCCCGGGACAGGGGGCAAGCAATCAGCCCCAGCATTTT. This translates into CASSPGQGASNQPQHF.

As concerns this clone: In the same sample, other DNA sequences code for this CDR3. The chain has TRBV7-2 and TRBJ1-1, with D uncertain. V was clipped by 2 bases and J by 14 bases, with 21 bases between them. This CDR3 region has 14 residues. Germline V gene lookup returns CDR1 SGHTA and CDR2 FQGNSA. CDR3 bases: TGTGCCAGCAGCTTACACCGCGGGGTGGAGAATGCCTTCTTT. Amino acid sequence: CASSLHRGVENAFF.

The V gene is TRBV6-6, the J gene TRBJ1-2, with D possibly matching TRBD1 (6 bases). Germline V CDR1 and CDR2: MNHNY, SVGAGI (reference sequence). This CDR3 comprises 11 residues. Trimming removed 8 bases from V and 5 bases from J, with 9 bases in between. The CDR3, as DNA: TGTGCCAGCGGCGGACAGTATGGCTACACCTTC. Amino acids: CASGGQYGYTF.

The V and J genes are TRBV4-3 and TRBJ2-2; weak D call: TRBD2 (6 bases). There are 16 residues in the CDR3. V lost 3 bases to trimming and J lost 6 bases, with 17 bases between them. Germline V CDR1 and CDR2: LGHNA, YSLEER. CDR3 in amino acids: CASSHGGLNGPGELFF. In nucleotides, the CDR3 is TGCGCCAGCAGCCACGGTGGACTAAACGGGCCCGGGGAGCTGTTTTTT.

The chain recombines TRBV7-3 with TRBJ2-3; D possibly corresponds to TRBD2 (7 bases). Between the trimmed V and J ends, which lost 4 bases and 5 bases, there was a span of 16 bases. This CDR3 spans 15 amino acids. Germline V gene sequence: CDR1 SGHTA, CDR2 FQGTGA. The CDR3 DNA reads TGTGCCAGCAGCTCACAGGGTTCGGGGGGAGATACGCAGTATTTT. Amino acids: CASSSQGSGGDTQYF.

The chain carries TRBV5-1 and TRBJ2-5; 8 nucleotides line up with TRBD1. Germline lookup yields CDR1 SGHRS and CDR2 YFSETQ. V lost 6 bases, J lost 2 bases, and 9 bases stayed unmatched. This CDR3 has 15 residues. CDR3 sequence reads: CASKPTGTGQETQYF. The CDR3 nucleotides are TGCGCCAGCAAACCCACCGGGACAGGTCAAGAGACCCAGTACTTC. The full variable domain, completed using reference TRBV5-1 and TRBJ2-5, is KAGVTQTPRYLIKTRGQQVTLSCSPISGHRSVSWYQQTPGQGLQFLFEYFSETQRNKGNFPGRFSGRQFSNSRSEMNVSTLELGDSALYLCASKPTGTGQETQYFGPGTRLLVL.

This clone turned up a few times. The rearrangement uses TRBV7-6 and TRBJ2-1, with 11 bases identical to TRBD2. Germline V gives CDR1 SGHVS, CDR2 FNYEAQ. CDR3 length: 13 amino acids. The V segment lost 5 bases and the J segment 12 bases; nucleotides outside the gene matches: 6. For the CDR3, the DNA is TGTGCCAGCAGCGCGGGACTAGCGGTAGGGCAGTTCTTC. Translated, it gives CASSAGLAVGQFF.

The DNA for the CDR3 is TGCGCCAGCAGCCAAGAGACTAGCGTAAACACCGGGGAGCTGTTTTTT. Translated, it gives CASSQETSVNTGELFF. The chain joins TRBV4-3 to TRBJ2-2; 8 bases align to TRBD2. The germline V gene has CDR1 LGHNA and CDR2 YSLEER. V was pared by 0 bases and J by 2 bases, with 2 bases of the junction left unmatched. There are 16 residues in the CDR3.

The chain is built from TRBV11-2 and TRBJ2-7; 7 bases align to TRBD1. Unmatched junction bases numbered 9, after V lost 0 bases and J lost 7 bases. This CDR3 region has 15 residues. Germline assignment: CDR1 SGHAT and CDR2 FQNNGV. The CDR3 loop is CASSLDNRGNWEQYF. In DNA, the CDR3 is TGTGCCAGCAGCTTAGACAACAGGGGTAATTGGGAGCAGTACTTC.

This chain uses TRBV19 with TRBJ1-1; 7 bases map to TRBD1. The germline gives CDR1 LNHDA, CDR2 SQIVND (reference sequence). J lost 1 base, V lost 3 bases, and 5 bases had no gene match. The CDR3 has 15 amino acids. The CDR3, as DNA: TGTGCCAGTAGTATCGAAGGACAGGCGAACACTGAAGCTTTCTTT. The encoded protein is CASSIEGQANTEAFF.

This sequence joins TRBV7-9 and TRBJ1-3; the D is unclear. The germline gives CDR1 SEHNR, CDR2 FQNEAQ (reference sequence). V was shortened by 4 bases and J by 0 bases, with 13 bases between the two germline ends. The length of the CDR3 is 16 residues. Here the CDR3 reads CASSSTLTVSGNTIYF. The CDR3 DNA follows: TGTGCCAGCAGCTCGACTCTTACCGTCTCTGGAAACACCATATATTTT.

This clone appeared once. The V and J genes are TRBV18 and TRBJ2-7, with 10 bases fitting TRBD1. V shed 0 bases and J 0 bases; nucleotides not matched to a gene: 5. The germline CDR1 and CDR2 sequences are KGHSH and LQKENI. This CDR3 spans 17 amino acids. The CDR3 loop reads CASSPPDRGLSSYEQYF. The CDR3 bases are TGTGCCAGCTCACCACCCGACAGGGGGCTTAGCTCCTACGAGCAGTACTTC.